What follows are 29 T cell receptor beta chains derived from one specimen sequenced in a study of CXCR3-negative and CXCR3-positive naive CD8 T cells. The authors prepared UMI-labeled TRB cDNA libraries by 5' RACE. TCRdb reprocessed the 5' RACE reads, with one entry per CDR3 protein and no DNA. The sample totals around 40,000 distinct CDR3 sequences. The sequencing input was memory CD8+ T cells from blood. The receptors were sampled from a human donor in good health. Some clones in this sample may be carry-over from other donors' samples.

The genes are TRBV7-9 and TRBJ1-1; TCRdb designates TRBD1, a call that cannot be tested without DNA. The V gene's germline CDR1 is SEHNR and CDR2 FQNEAQ (reference sequence). This CDR3 region has 14 residues. CDR3 sequence reads: CASSNGHTDTEAFF.

The CDR3 loop is CATSRGYGTGATNEKLFF. The chain is built from TRBV15 and TRBJ1-4; TCRdb's D gene call, TRBD1, goes unchecked for lack of DNA. Germline V CDR1 and CDR2: LNHNV, YYDKDF (reference sequence). This CDR3 has 18 amino acids.

Judged by frequency, this clonotype is medium-sized. The genes are TRBV20-1 and TRBJ2-5. CDR3 length: 14 residues. Germline values: CDR1 DFQATT, CDR2 SNEGSKA (reference sequence). CDR3 region: CSARDRLARETQYF.

CDR3 protein: CASAGTSGQPQHF. This rearrangement joins TRBV24-1 to TRBJ1-5; TCRdb's D call of TRBD1 is untestable without DNA. This CDR3 contains 13 residues. Germline V CDR1 and CDR2: KGHDR, SFDVKD.

The V call is TRBV7-8, the J call TRBJ2-2; TCRdb picks TRBD2, but there is no DNA to check that call. The germline gives CDR1 SGHVS, CDR2 FQNEAQ. The CDR3 extends over 14 amino acids. The CDR3 protein is CASSFGRDTGELFF.

The rearrangement joins TRBV4-3 to TRBJ2-1; checking the TCRdb D call of TRBD2 is not possible without DNA. Per the germline V gene, CDR1 is LGHNA and CDR2 is YSLEER. This CDR3 comprises 15 residues. The CDR3 protein is CASSQTSGGFNKQSF.

This chain links TRBV10-3 with TRBJ1-6; TCRdb proposes TRBD1, but this gene call is untestable without DNA. Per germline, CDR1 ENHRY and CDR2 SYGVKD. The CDR3 spans 14 residues. The CDR3 sequence: CATEGDRINSPLHF.

The chain recombines TRBV28 with TRBJ2-3; TCRdb's assignment of TRBD2 cannot be checked, as there is no DNA. Germline V gives CDR1 MDHEN, CDR2 SYDVKM. The CDR3 extends over 13 amino acids. CDR3 region: CASTGLYPDTQYF. The full variable domain, rest sourced from reference TRBV28 and TRBJ2-3, is DVKVTQSSRYLVKRTGEKVFLECVQDMDHENMFWYRQDPGLGLRLIYFSYDVKMKEKGDIPEGYSVSREKKERFSLILESASTNQTSMYLCASTGLYPDTQYFGPGTRLTVL.

The gene calls are TRBV7-9 and TRBJ2-1; with no DNA, the TCRdb D assignment of TRBD1 cannot be verified. Germline lookup yields CDR1 SEHNR and CDR2 FQNEAQ (reference sequence). The CDR3 has 16 amino acids. The CDR3 is CASSLISTGSYNEQFF.

J is TRBJ2-2 and V is TRBV7-9; TCRdb's D call, TRBD1, is unchecked because there is no DNA. Germline V CDR1 and CDR2: SEHNR, FQNEAQ (reference sequence). The CDR3 has 18 amino acids. This CDR3 is CASSPYRKQGQDTGELFF.

This chain connects TRBV9 to TRBJ2-7; TCRdb proposes TRBD1, but this gene call is untestable without DNA. Germline lookup yields CDR1 SGDLS and CDR2 YYNGEE. CDR3 length: 13 residues. CDR3 residues: CASSPGQTYEQYF.

The gene calls are TRBV4-1 and TRBJ2-1. The CDR3 sequence is 15 residues long. CDR1 MGHRA and CDR2 YSYEKL come from the germline V gene. The CDR3: CASSLGGRSYNEQFF.

V gene TRBV2 combines with J gene TRBJ2-1. CDR3 length equals 12 residues. Germline loops: CDR1 SNHLY, CDR2 FYNNEI. CDR3 protein: CASKTLGNEQFF.

The rearrangement uses TRBV29-1 and TRBJ1-1. The length of the CDR3 is 12 residues. Germline assignment: CDR1 SQVTM and CDR2 ANQGSEA. The CDR3 loop is CSVEEQSTEAFF.

This chain joins TRBV28 and TRBJ2-1; TCRdb's assignment of TRBD1 cannot be checked, as there is no DNA. This CDR3 has 14 residues. Germline CDR1 and CDR2: MDHEN and SYDVKM. The CDR3 loop reads CASSWGEYYNEQFF.

The CDR3 here is CSVYGQGYEQYF. The chain employs TRBV29-1 and TRBJ2-7; the D gene TCRdb calls, TRBD1, cannot be checked with no DNA. The CDR3 sequence is 12 residues long. Looked up from germline, CDR1 is SQVTM and CDR2 is ANQGSEA.

The chain recombines TRBV30 with TRBJ1-1; TCRdb's assignment of TRBD1 cannot be checked, as there is no DNA. Germline V CDR1 and CDR2: GTSNPN, SVGIG (reference sequence). CDR3 size: 13 residues. The CDR3 loop is CAWSVGQGTEAFF.

The chain uses TRBV19 and TRBJ2-2; absent DNA, TCRdb's TRBD1 call cannot be checked. This CDR3 contains 15 residues. Looked up from germline, CDR1 is LNHDA and CDR2 is SQIVND (reference sequence). The CDR3 loop reads CASSMDRGLAGELFF.

CDR3 protein: CASSEYWTGVETDTQYF. The rearrangement uses TRBV25-1 and TRBJ2-3; there is no DNA to check the TCRdb D call of TRBD1. The CDR3 runs to 17 residues. Germline V gene sequence: CDR1 MGHDK, CDR2 SYGVNS.

V is TRBV10-3 and J is TRBJ1-1; TCRdb's D gene call, TRBD1, goes unchecked for lack of DNA. Germline CDR1 and CDR2: ENHRY and SYGVKD. CDR3 length: 16 amino acids. Here the CDR3 reads CAISTTFRTANTEAFF.

The rearrangement uses TRBV29-1 and TRBJ2-3; as DNA is missing, the TRBD1 call by TCRdb cannot be tested. The germline V gene has CDR1 SQVTM and CDR2 ANQGSEA. There are 14 residues in the CDR3. CDR3 loop: CSVEGQGAWGTQYF.

The chain has TRBV12-3 or TRBV12-4 and TRBJ2-1; TCRdb's D call, TRBD2, is unchecked because there is no DNA. The CDR3 spans 15 residues. This chain's CDR3 is CASSPSEGGEHEQFF.

This chain uses TRBV11-2 with TRBJ2-2. The germline CDR1 and CDR2 sequences are SGHAT and FQNNGV. CDR3 length: 13 residues. The CDR3 sequence: CASSAPYTGELFF.

The genes are TRBV11-2 and TRBJ2-3; TCRdb's assignment of TRBD1 cannot be checked, as there is no DNA. CDR1 is SGHAT, CDR2 FQNNGV, per germline. CDR3 length: 16 amino acids. The CDR3 loop is CASSLPAWALTDTQYF.

This chain joins TRBV20-1 and TRBJ2-1. This CDR3 is built from 15 residues. The germline V gene has CDR1 DFQATT and CDR2 SNEGSKA (reference sequence). The chain's CDR3 is CSARIVAGAHNEQFF.

The V call is TRBV27, the J call TRBJ1-2; TCRdb picks TRBD1, but there is no DNA to check that call. The CDR3 runs to 14 residues. From germline, CDR1 is MNHEY and CDR2 SMNVEV (reference sequence). The CDR3 protein is CASSLSWGDYGYTF.

The chain is built from TRBV9 and TRBJ2-7; there is no DNA to check the TCRdb D call of TRBD1. Looked up from germline, CDR1 is SGDLS and CDR2 is YYNGEE. This CDR3 is 14 amino acids long. CDR3 loop: CASSVRDTVNEQYF.

The V gene is TRBV28, the J gene TRBJ2-5. The V gene's germline CDR1 is MDHEN and CDR2 SYDVKM. The CDR3 has 12 amino acids. CDR3 loop: CASRRSSETQYF.

V usage is TRBV6-1 and J usage is TRBJ1-2; no DNA is available, so the TRBD1 call from TCRdb remains unchecked. The CDR3 length is 16 residues. In germline, CDR1 is MNHNS, CDR2 SASEGT. The CDR3 loop reads CASSDQSGGSGYGYTF.